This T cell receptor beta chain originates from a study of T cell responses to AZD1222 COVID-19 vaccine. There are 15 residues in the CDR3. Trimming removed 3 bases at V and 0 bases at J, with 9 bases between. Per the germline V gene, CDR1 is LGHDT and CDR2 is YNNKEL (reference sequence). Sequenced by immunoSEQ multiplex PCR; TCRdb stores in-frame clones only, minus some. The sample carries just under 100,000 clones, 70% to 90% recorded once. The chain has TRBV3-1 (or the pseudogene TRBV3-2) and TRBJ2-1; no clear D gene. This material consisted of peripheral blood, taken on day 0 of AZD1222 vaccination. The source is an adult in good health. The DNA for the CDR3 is TGTGCCAGCAGCCACTCCCCTAGCTCCTACAATGAGCAGTTCTTC. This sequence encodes CASSHSPSSYNEQFF.